The clone carrying this T cell receptor (beta chain) was seen repeatedly, ten times or more. What it binds is unknown. TCRdb reprocessed the 5' RACE reads with MiXCR, giving one entry per CDR3 protein. The table includes 210,000 or so distinct CDR3 sequences, roughly 24% detected once. This sample is drawn from a study of CD8 T cells in ankylosing spondylitis. Notes on the study in general: Typical of ankylosing spondylitis blood, it appeared, was a TCR beta motif of under 10 highly homologous variants.

This CDR3 has 14 residues. V was clipped by 7 bases and J by 0 bases; unmatched bases: 8. Germline V gives CDR1 SQVTM, CDR2 ANQGSEA. Sequenced material: blood, either unsorted or a sorted T cell fraction (not recorded which). The sequence came from a male donor with ankylosing spondylitis or in good health (not recorded which). The V and J genes are TRBV29-1 and TRBJ1-1, with TRBD1 identical over 7 bases. In DNA form, the CDR3 reads TGCAGCGCAGGGGGTGACAGGTTGAACACTGAAGCTTTCTTT. This sequence encodes CSAGGDRLNTEAFF.